The rows below give T cell receptor beta chains drawn from one sample of a study of vaccination and CD4 T cells after COVID-19. TCRdb processed the PCR reads anew with MiXCR; each CDR3 protein has one entry. The data contain fewer than 9,500 distinct CDR3 sequences, under 80% of them seen just once; the ten biggest clones take up almost 35%. What these receptors recognize is not known. Sample: CD4+ T cells from blood, cultured in vitro. These receptors originate from a human donor who had recovered from COVID-19. The CDR3 runs from the conserved cysteine through the conserved F or W. A D gene is named only where the DNA matches it firmly. Clone size is given for some rows only: seen once, a few or many times, or a class if the clone is expanded.

length	V	size	J	D	DNA	CDR3
13	TRBV20-1	.	TRBJ2-7	TRBD1	TGCAGTGCCTGTCCGGGACAGGGTTACGAGCAGTACTTC	CSACPGQGYEQYF
13	TRBV29-1	.	TRBJ1-1	TRBD1	TGCAGCGTTGCGGGACAGGGGTGGACTGAAGCTTTCTTT	CSVAGQGWTEAFF
13	TRBV27	.	TRBJ2-7	.	TGTGCCAGCAGTTTAATGGGAGTAGGGGAGCAGTACTTC	CASSLMGVGEQYF
17	TRBV5-6	.	TRBJ2-3	TRBD2	TGTGCCAGCAGCCCGGCTGGGCGGGGGAGTGGCACAGATACGCAGTATTTT	CASSPAGRGSGTDTQYF
14	TRBV6-2/TRBV6-3	.	TRBJ1-5	.	TGTGCCAGCAGTCCCGCCAATAGCAATCAGCCCCAGCATTTT	CASSPANSNQPQHF
12	TRBV27	.	TRBJ1-4	TRBD1	TGTGCCAGCAGTTCTACAGGGGGAAAACTGTTTTTT	CASSSTGGKLFF
12	TRBV20-1	.	TRBJ1-5	.	TGCAGTGCTGAACAGACTGATCAGCCCCAGCATTTT	CSAEQTDQPQHF
13	TRBV20-1	.	TRBJ2-7	TRBD2	TGCAGTCCCCTAGCGGGAACCTCCTACGAGCAGTACTTC	CSPLAGTSYEQYF
11	TRBV6-1	.	TRBJ2-5	.	TGTGCCAGCAGAGGATTAGAGACCCAGTACTTC	CASRGLETQYF
16	TRBV6-2/TRBV6-3	.	TRBJ2-3	.	TGTGCCAGCAGTGACCCGAAGGGGAGAGGCACAGATACGCAGTATTTT	CASSDPKGRGTDTQYF
12	TRBV28	.	TRBJ1-2	.	TGTGCCAGCAGTTTCACGGGCTATGGCTACACCTTC	CASSFTGYGYTF
14	TRBV6-1	.	TRBJ1-4	.	TGTGCCAGCAGGAGGGGGAGAGCTAATGAAAAACTGTTTTTT	CASRRGRANEKLFF
16	TRBV7-2	.	TRBJ2-5	.	TGTGCCAGCAGCTTAGGAGGGGGGGACCTAAGGAAGACCCAGTACTTC	CASSLGGGDLRKTQYF
15	TRBV10-3	few	TRBJ1-5	.	TGTGCCATCAGTGAGTCGGGGGTTAGCAATCAGCCCCAGCATTTT	CAISESGVSNQPQHF
12	TRBV11-2	.	TRBJ2-1	.	TGTGCCAGCAGCTTCCTCGGCAATGAGCAGTTCTTC	CASSFLGNEQFF
14	TRBV20-1	few	TRBJ2-1	TRBD2	TGCAGTGCTAGCGGCGGGGGTTCATACAATGAGCAGTTCTTC	CSASGGGSYNEQFF
13	TRBV20-1	.	TRBJ1-1	TRBD1	TGCAGTGCACCGGGACAGGGAAACACTGAAGCTTTCTTT	CSAPGQGNTEAFF
11	TRBV20-1	.	TRBJ1-4	.	TGCAGCGGGCGAGACTATGAAAAACTGTTTTTT	CSGRDYEKLFF
20	TRBV11-2	.	TRBJ2-5	TRBD2	TGTGCCAGCAGCCAGCGCCGGACTAGCGGGACTTCTACGTACCAAGAGACCCAGTACTTC	CASSQRRTSGTSTYQETQYF
13	TRBV7-9	.	TRBJ2-7	.	TGTGCCAGCAGCTTTGGACTACTGACCGAGCAGTACTTC	CASSFGLLTEQYF
15	TRBV5-1	.	TRBJ2-3	.	TGCGCCAGCAGCTTGGGCGGGGTTAGCACAGATACGCAGTATTTT	CASSLGGVSTDTQYF
16	TRBV20-1	.	TRBJ2-5	TRBD1	TGCAGTGCTAGAGGCCCCTCCGGACAGGCTCAAGAGACCCAGTACTTC	CSARGPSGQAQETQYF
11	TRBV19	.	TRBJ2-1	.	TGTGCCAGTACGTCCATTAATGAGCAGTTCTTC	CASTSINEQFF
14	TRBV2	.	TRBJ2-3	TRBD2	TGTGCCAGCGGTATGGGACTAAGCGCAGATACGCAGTATTTT	CASGMGLSADTQYF
15	TRBV28	once	TRBJ2-1	.	TGTGCCAGCAGCTACAGGGCTAGCGAGGGCAATGAGCAGTTCTTC	CASSYRASEGNEQFF
19	TRBV7-9	.	TRBJ1-3	TRBD1	TGTGCCAGCAGCTTCATGGGACAGGGGGTGGAAGGCCTTGGAAACACCATATATTTT	CASSFMGQGVEGLGNTIYF
13	TRBV15	.	TRBJ1-4	TRBD1	TGTGCCACCAGCTTACAGGGGAGGGAAAAACTGTTTTTT	CATSLQGREKLFF
14	TRBV29-1	.	TRBJ1-2	.	TGCAGCGTTGTAATTGTGCCGACTAACTATGGCTACACCTTC	CSVVIVPTNYGYTF
19	TRBV7-2	.	TRBJ2-4	TRBD2	TGTGCCAGCAGCTTCCCCGCCCTAGCGGGGGCCCTAGCCAAAAACATTCAGTACTTC	CASSFPALAGALAKNIQYF
15	TRBV29-1	.	TRBJ2-7	TRBD1	TGCAGCGTTGAAGACGGGGGACAGGGGGCAGGCGAGCAGTACTTC	CSVEDGGQGAGEQYF
17	TRBV7-2	.	TRBJ1-5	.	TGTGCCAGCAGCTTAGGGCGGGCTGGGCAGGGCTATCAGCCCCAGCATTTT	CASSLGRAGQGYQPQHF
13	TRBV20-1	.	TRBJ1-1	.	TGCAGTGCTGCCGGGACTCAGAACACTGAAGCTTTCTTT	CSAAGTQNTEAFF
16	TRBV5-1	once	TRBJ1-3	.	TGCGCCAGCAGCAGGACCGGGACGGAGTCTGGAAACACCATATATTTT	CASSRTGTESGNTIYF
14	TRBV20-1	.	TRBJ1-4	.	TGCAGTGCTAGCGACTCCAACGGGGTAGGAAAACTGTTTTTT	CSASDSNGVGKLFF
13	TRBV6-1	.	TRBJ1-6	.	TGTGCCAGCAAGGCCAGGCGGGATTCACCCCTCCACTTT	CASKARRDSPLHF
16	TRBV5-1	.	TRBJ1-6	.	TGCGCCAGCAGCTTGGGCTCTACAGGGTCAAATTCACCCCTCCACTTT	CASSLGSTGSNSPLHF
14	TRBV21-1	.	TRBJ2-1	.	TGTGCCAGCAGCAAAGTAAGGAGGGCCCCTGAGCAGTTCTTC	CASSKVRRAPEQFF
16	TRBV6-1	.	TRBJ2-7	TRBD1	TGTGCCAGCAGCATTCCCCGGGACAGGGGGCGAAACGAGCAGTACTTC	CASSIPRDRGRNEQYF